This TCR beta chain derives from a study of control samples from healthy donors and cancer patients. Profiled with immunoSEQ multiplex PCR; TCRdb holds only in-frame clones, not every one. The sample records roughly 120,000 clones, just over 90% being singletons. Germline loops: CDR1 MGHRA, CDR2 YSYEKL. CDR3 length equals 15 residues. The trim removed 2 bases at V and 4 bases at J, leaving 7 bases unmatched. Sequences were obtained from PBMCs. V usage is TRBV4-1 and J usage is TRBJ2-7, with 8 bases that match TRBD1. The clonotype comes from a man between 45 and 60 years old with head and neck cancer. CDR3: CASSQSQGAMYEQYF. In DNA, the CDR3 is TGCGCCAGCAGCCAAAGTCAGGGGGCGATGTACGAGCAGTACTTC.